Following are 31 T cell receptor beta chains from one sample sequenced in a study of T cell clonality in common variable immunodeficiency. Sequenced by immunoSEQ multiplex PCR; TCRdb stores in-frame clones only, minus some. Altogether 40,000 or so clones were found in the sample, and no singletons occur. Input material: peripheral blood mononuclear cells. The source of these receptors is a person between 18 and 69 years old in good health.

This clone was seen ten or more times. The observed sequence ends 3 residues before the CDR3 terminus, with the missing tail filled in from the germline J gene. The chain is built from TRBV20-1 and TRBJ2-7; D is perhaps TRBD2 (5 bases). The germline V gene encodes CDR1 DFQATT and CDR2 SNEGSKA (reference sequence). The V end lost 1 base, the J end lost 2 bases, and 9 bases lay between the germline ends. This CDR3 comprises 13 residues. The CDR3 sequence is CSARAASTYEQYF. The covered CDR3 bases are TGCAGTGCTAGAGCGGCTAGCACCTACGAG.

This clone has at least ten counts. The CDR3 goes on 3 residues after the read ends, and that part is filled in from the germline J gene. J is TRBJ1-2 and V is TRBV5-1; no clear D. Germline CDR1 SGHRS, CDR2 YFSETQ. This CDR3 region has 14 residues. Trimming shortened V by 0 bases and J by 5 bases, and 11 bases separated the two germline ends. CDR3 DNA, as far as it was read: TGCGCCAGCAGCTTGGGGGCCAGCTTTTATGGC. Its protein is CASSLGASFYG. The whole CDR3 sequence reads CASSLGASFYGYTF.

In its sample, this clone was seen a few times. CDR3 sequence: CASSLLPSGEQYF. Partial CDR3 DNA: TGCGCCAGCAGCTTGCTGCCCTCGGGCGAG. The chain employs TRBV5-1 and TRBJ2-7; no reliable D call. The read ends 3 residues early relative to the CDR3; the germline J gene fills the gap. V lost 1 base and J 6 bases, leaving 11 bases between the germline ends. Germline CDR1 SGHRS, CDR2 YFSETQ. This CDR3 is built from 13 residues.

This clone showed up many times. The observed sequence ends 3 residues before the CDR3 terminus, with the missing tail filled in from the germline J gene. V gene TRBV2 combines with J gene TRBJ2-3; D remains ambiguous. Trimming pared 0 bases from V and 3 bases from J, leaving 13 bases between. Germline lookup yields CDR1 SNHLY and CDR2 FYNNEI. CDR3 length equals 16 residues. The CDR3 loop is CASSEASASSTDTQYF. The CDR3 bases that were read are TGTGCCAGCAGTGAAGCGTCCGCTAGTTCGACAGATACG.

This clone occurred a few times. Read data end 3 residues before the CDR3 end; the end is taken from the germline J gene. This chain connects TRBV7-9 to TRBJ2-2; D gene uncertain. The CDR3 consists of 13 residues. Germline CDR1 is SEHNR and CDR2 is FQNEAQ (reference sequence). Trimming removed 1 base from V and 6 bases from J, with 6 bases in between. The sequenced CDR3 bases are TGTGCCAGCAGCTTAGGTCATGCCGGGGAG. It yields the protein CASSLGHAGE. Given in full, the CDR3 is CASSLGHAGELFF.

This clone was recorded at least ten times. CDR3 residues: CASSYISSGRVGTQYF. The CDR3 DNA, read in part, is TGTGCCAGCAGTTACATTTCTAGCGGGAGAGTGGGTACG. The chain employs TRBV6-2 or TRBV6-3 and TRBJ2-3; 10 nucleotides align to TRBD2. Read coverage stops 3 residues before the CDR3 terminus; the germline J gene supplies the remainder. CDR1 MNHEY and CDR2 SVGEGT come from the germline V gene. The length of the CDR3 is 16 residues. Trimming took 2 bases from V and 8 from J; bases not matched to a gene: 10.

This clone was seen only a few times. The CDR3 protein is CASTTQGGSQPQHF. The CDR3 bases that were read are TGTGCCAGCACTACACAGGGAGGCAGTCAGCCC. This rearrangement joins TRBV6-2 or TRBV6-3 to TRBJ1-5; tentative D call: TRBD1 (6 bases). The read comes to an end 3 residues before the CDR3 does, leaving the germline J gene to fill in the end. Trimming removed 7 bases at V and 6 bases at J, with 16 bases between. This CDR3 is 14 amino acids long. Germline V gene data show CDR1 as MNHEY and CDR2 as SVGEGT.

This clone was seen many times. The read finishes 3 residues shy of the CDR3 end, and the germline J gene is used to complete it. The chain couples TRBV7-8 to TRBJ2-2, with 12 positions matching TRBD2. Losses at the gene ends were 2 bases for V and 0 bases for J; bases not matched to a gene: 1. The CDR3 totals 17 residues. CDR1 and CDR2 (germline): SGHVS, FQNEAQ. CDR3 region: CASSLRTSGANTGELFF. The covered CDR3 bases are TGTGCCAGCAGCTTAAGGACTAGCGGGGCGAACACCGGGGAG. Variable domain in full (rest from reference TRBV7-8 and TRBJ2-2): GAGVSQSPRYKVAKRGQDVALRCDPISGHVSLFWYQQALGQGPEFLTYFQNEAQLDKSGLPSDRFFAERPEGSVSTLKIQRTQQEDSAVYLCASSLRTSGANTGELFFGEGSRLTVL.

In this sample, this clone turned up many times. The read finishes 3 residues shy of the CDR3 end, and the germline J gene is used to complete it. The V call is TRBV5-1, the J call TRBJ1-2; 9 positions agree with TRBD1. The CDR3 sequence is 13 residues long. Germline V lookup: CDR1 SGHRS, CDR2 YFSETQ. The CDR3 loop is CASSSGQGEGYTF. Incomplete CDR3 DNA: TGCGCCAGCAGCTCGGGACAGGGAGAAGGC. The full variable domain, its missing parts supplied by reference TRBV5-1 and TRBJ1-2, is KAGVTQTPRYLIKTRGQQVTLSCSPISGHRSVSWYQQTPGQGLQFLFEYFSETQRNKGNFPGRFSGRQFSNSRSEMNVSTLELGDSALYLCASSSGQGEGYTFGSGTRLTVV.

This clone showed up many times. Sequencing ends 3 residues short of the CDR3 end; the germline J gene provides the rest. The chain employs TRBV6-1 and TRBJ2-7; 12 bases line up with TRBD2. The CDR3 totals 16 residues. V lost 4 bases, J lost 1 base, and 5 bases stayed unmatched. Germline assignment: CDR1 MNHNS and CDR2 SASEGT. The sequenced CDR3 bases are TGTGCCAGCAGTGTCCCGACTAGCGGGGGTTCCTACGAG. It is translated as CASSVPTSGGSYE. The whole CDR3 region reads CASSVPTSGGSYEQYF.

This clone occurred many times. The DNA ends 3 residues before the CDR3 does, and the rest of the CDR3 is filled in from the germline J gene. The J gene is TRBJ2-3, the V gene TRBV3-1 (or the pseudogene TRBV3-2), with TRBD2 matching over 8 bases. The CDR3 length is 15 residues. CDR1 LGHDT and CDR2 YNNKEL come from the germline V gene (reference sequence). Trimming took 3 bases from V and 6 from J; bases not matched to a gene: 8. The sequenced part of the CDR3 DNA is TGTGCCAGCAGCCATACTAGCGGAGGGGTCGATACG. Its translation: CASSHTSGGVDT. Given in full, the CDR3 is CASSHTSGGVDTQYF.

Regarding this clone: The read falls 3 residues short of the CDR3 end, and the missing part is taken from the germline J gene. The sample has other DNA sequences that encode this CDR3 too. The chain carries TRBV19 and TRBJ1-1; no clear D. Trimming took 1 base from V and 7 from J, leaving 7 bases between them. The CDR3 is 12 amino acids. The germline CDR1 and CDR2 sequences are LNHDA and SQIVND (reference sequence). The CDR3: CASSIGGSEAFF. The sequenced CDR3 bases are TGTGCCAGTAGTATAGGTGGCAGTGAA. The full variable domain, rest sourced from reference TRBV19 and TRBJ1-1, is DGGITQSPKYLFRKEGQNVTLSCEQNLNHDAMYWYRQDPGQGLRLIYYSQIVNDFQKGDIAEGYSVSREKKESFPLTVTSAQKNPTAFYLCASSIGGSEAFFGQGTRLTVV.

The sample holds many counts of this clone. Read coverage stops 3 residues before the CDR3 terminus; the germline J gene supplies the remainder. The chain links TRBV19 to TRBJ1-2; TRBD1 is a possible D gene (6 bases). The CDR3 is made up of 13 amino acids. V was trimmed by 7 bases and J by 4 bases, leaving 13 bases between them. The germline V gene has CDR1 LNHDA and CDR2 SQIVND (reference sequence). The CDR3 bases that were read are TGTGCCAGTAACGACAGGATCGTCTATGGC. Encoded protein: CASNDRIVYG. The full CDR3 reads CASNDRIVYGYTF.

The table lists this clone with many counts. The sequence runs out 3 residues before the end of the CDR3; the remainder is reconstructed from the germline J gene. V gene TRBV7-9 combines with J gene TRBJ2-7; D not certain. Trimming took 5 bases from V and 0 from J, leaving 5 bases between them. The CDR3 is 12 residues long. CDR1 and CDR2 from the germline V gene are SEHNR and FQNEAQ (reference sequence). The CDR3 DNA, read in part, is TGTGCCAGCAGCCACATCTCCTACGAG. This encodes CASSHISYE. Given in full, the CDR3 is CASSHISYEQYF.

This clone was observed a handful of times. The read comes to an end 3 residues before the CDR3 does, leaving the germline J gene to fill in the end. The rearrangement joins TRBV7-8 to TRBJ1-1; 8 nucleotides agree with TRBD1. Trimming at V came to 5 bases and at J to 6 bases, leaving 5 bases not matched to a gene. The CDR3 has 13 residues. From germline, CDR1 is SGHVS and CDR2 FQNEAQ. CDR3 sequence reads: CASSPTGAAEAFF. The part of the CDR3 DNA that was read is TGTGCCAGCAGCCCGACAGGGGCAGCTGAA.

The part of the CDR3 DNA that was read is TGCGCCAGCAGTCGCCAGGCCCACACAGATACG. Its protein product is CASSRQAHTDT. The full CDR3 is CASSRQAHTDTQYF. The rearrangement uses TRBV10-2 and TRBJ2-3; D is undetermined. Read coverage stops 3 residues before the CDR3 terminus; the germline J gene supplies the remainder. Trimming stripped 5 bases from V and 2 bases from J, with 11 bases between. CDR3 length: 14 amino acids. Germline V gene data show CDR1 as WSHSY and CDR2 as SAAADI.

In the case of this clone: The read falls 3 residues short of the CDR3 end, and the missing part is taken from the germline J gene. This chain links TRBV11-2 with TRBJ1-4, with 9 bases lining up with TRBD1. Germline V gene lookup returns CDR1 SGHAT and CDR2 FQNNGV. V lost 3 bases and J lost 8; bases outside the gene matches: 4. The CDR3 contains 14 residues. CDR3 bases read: TGTGCCAGCAGCTTGGGACAGGGTAGCGAAAAA. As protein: CASSLGQGSEK. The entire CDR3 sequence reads CASSLGQGSEKLFF.

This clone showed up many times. The part of the CDR3 DNA that was read is TGTGCCAGCAGCCAGGGACTGCTGAACACTGAA. Translated: CASSQGLLNTE. The CDR3 in full is CASSQGLLNTEAFF. The chain carries TRBV6-2 or TRBV6-3 and TRBJ1-1, with D possibly being TRBD1 (5 bases). The CDR3 end is not reached by the read, which stops 3 residues before it; the germline J gene fills it in. The V and J ends lost 6 bases and 0 bases respectively, with 11 bases between them. The CDR3 totals 14 residues. Germline V lookup: CDR1 MNHEY, CDR2 SVGEGT.

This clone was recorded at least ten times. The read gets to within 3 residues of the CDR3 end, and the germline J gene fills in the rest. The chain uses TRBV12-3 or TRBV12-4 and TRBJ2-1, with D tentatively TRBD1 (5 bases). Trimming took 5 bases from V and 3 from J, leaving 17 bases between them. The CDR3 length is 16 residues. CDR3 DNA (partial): TGTGCCAGCAGTCACCCAGGGTTGAATGTCTACAATGAG. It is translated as CASSHPGLNVYNE. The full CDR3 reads CASSHPGLNVYNEQFF.

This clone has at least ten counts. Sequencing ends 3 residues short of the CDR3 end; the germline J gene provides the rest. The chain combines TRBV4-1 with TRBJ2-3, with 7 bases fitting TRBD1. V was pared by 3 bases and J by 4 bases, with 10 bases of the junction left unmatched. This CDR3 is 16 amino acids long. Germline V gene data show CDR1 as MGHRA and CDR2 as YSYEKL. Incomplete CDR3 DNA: TGCGCCAGCAGCCAGCCACAGGGGATCCCGCCAGATACG. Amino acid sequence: CASSQPQGIPPDT. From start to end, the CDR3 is CASSQPQGIPPDTQYF.

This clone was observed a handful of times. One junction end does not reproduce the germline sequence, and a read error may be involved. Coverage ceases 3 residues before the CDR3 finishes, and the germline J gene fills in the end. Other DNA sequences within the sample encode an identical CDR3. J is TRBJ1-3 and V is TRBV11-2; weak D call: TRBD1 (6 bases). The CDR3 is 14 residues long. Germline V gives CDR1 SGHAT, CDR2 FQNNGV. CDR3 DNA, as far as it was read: TGTGCCAGCAGCTCGCAGACAGGAGGAAACACG. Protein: CASSSQTGGNT. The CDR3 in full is CASSSQTGGNTIYF.

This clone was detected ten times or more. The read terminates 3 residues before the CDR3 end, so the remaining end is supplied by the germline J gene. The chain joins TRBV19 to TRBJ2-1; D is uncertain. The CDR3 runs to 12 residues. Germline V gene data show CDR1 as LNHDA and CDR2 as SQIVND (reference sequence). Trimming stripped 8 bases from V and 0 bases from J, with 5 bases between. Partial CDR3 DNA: TGTGCCAGTCTCGGCTCCTACAATGAG. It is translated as CASLGSYNE. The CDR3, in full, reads CASLGSYNEQFF.

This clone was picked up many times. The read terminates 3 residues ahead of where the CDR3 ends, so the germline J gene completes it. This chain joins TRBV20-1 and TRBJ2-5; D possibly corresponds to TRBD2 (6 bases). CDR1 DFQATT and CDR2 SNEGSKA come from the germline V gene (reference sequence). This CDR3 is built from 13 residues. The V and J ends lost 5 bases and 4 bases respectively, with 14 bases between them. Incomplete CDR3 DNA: TGCAGTGCTTCCACTCTGGGGGGAGAGACC. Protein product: CSASTLGGET. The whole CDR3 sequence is CSASTLGGETQYF.

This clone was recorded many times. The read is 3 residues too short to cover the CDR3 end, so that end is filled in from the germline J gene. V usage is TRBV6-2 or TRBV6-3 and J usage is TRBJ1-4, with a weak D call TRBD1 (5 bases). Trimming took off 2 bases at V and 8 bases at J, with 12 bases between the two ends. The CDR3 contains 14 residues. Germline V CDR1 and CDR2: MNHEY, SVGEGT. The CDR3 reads CASSYGRAGEKLFF. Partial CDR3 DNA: TGTGCCAGCAGTTACGGCAGGGCCGGGGAAAAA.

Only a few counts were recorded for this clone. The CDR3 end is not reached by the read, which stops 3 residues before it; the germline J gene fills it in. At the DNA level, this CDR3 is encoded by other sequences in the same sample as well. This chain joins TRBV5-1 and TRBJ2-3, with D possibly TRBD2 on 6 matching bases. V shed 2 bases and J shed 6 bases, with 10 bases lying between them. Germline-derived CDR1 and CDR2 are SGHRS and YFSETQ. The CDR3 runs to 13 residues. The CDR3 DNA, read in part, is TGCGCCAGCAGCTTAGGCGGGATTGATACG. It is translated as CASSLGGIDT. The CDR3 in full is CASSLGGIDTQYF.

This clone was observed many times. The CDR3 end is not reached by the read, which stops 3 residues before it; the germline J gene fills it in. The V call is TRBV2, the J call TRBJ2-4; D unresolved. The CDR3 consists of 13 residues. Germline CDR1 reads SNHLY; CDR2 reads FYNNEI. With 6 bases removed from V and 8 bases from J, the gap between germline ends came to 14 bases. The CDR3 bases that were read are TGTGCCAGCAGATATTCAGGTGGAGACATT. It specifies CASRYSGGDI. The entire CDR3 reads CASRYSGGDIQYF.

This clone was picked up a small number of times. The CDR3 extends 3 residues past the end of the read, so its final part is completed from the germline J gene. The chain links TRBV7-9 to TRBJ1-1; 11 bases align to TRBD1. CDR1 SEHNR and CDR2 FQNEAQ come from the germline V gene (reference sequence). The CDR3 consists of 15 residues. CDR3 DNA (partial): TGTGCCAGCAGCTTAGCGCGGACAGGGGGCAGGGAA. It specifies CASSLARTGGRE. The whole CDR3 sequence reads CASSLARTGGREAFF.

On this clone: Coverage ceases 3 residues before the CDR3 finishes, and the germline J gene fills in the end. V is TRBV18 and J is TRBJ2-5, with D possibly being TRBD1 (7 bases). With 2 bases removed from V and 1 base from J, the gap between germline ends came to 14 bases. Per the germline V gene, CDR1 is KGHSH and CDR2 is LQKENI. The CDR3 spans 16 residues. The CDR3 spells CASSPERAGGQETQYF. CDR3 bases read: TGTGCCAGCTCACCAGAGCGGGCAGGGGGCCAAGAGACC.

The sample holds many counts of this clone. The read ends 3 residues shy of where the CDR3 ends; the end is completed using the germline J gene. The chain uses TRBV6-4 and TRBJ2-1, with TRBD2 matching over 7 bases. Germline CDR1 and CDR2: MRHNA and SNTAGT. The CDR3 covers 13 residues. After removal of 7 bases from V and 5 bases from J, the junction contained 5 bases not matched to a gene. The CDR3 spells CASKPSGNNEQFF. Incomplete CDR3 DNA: TGTGCCAGCAAACCTAGCGGTAACAATGAG.

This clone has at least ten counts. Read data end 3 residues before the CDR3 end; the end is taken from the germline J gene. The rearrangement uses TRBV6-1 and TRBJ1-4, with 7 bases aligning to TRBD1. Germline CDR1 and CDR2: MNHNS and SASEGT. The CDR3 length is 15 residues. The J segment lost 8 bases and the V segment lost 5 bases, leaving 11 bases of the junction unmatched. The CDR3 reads CASSKGTVFLEKLFF. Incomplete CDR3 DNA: TGTGCCAGCAGTAAAGGGACAGTCTTCCTCGAAAAA.

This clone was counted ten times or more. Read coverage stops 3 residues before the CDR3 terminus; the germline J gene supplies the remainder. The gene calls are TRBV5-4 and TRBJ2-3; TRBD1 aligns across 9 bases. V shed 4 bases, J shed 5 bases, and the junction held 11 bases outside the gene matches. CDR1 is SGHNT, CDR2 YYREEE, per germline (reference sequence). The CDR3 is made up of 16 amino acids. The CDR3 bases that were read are TGTGCCAGCAGCGGCACCGGGACAGGGATAGGAGATACG. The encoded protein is CASSGTGTGIGDT. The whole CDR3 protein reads CASSGTGTGIGDTQYF.